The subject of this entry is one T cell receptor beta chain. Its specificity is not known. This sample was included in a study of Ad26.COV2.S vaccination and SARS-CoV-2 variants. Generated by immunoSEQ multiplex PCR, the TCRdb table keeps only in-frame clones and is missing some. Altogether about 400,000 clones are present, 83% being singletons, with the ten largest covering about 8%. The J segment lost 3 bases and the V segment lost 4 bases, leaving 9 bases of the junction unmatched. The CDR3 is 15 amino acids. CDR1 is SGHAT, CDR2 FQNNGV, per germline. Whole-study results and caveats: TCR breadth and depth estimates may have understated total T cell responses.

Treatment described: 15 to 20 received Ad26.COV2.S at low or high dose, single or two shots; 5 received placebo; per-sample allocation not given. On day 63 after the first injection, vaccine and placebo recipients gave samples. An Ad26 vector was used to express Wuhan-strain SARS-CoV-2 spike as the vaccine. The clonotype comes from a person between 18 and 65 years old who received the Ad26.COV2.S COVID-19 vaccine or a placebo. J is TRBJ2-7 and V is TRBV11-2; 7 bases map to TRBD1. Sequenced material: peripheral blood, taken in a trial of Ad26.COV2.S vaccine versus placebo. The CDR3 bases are TGTGCCAGCAGCTCCCCCTCCGCAGGGGGCTACGAGCAGTACTTC. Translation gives CASSSPSAGGYEQYF.